Reported below is one T cell receptor (beta chain). What it binds is unknown. This sample is drawn from a study of cytomegalovirus exposure and HLA in healthy donors. PCR employed 60 Vbeta and 13 Jbeta primers. Only in-frame clones appear in the TCRdb table, and some are missing; sequencing was by immunoSEQ multiplex PCR. The profile covers 150,000 to 200,000 clones, with approximately 62% appearing a single time and roughly 1.5% taken by the ten largest. Study-wide results and caveats: Earlier analysis found most TCR beta V segments productive about 87% or about 30% of the time. When a later analysis compared HLA-associated TCR beta chains with equally common others, the HLA-associated chains turned out to be more clonally expanded and to have lower generation probabilities. What a later analysis reportedly showed was that an Asian-associated ancestry cluster had fewer N-insertions than the roughly 720-donor mean.

The V and J ends lost 6 bases and 7 bases, in that order; junction bases with no gene match: 8. There are 14 residues in the CDR3. Germline CDR1 KGHSH, CDR2 LQKENI. The V call is TRBV18, the J call TRBJ1-5; TRBD1 aligns across 8 bases. The receptor comes from a man aged 45 to 65 in good health and CMV-seronegative. Input material: PBMCs. CDR3 coding DNA: TGTGCCAGCTCGTCAGGGGGCGCCGACCAGCCCCAGCATTTT. Its protein product is CASSSGGADQPQHF.